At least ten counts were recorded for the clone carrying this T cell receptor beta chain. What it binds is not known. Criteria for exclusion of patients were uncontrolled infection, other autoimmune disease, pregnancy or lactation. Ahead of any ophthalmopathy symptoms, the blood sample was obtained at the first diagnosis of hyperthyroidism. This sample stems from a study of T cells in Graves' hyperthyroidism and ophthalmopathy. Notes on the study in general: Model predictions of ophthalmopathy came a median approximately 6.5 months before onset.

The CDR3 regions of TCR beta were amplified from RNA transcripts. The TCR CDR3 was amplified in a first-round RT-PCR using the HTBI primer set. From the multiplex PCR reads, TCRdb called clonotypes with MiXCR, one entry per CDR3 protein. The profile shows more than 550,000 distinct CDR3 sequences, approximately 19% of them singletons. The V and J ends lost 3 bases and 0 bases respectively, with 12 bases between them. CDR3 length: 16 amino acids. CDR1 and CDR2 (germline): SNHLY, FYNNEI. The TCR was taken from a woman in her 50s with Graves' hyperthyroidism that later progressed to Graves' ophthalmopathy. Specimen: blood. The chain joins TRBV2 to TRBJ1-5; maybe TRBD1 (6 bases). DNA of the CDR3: TGTGCCAGCAGTGATTGGACAGACTATAGCAATCAGCCCCAGCATTTT. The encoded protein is CASSDWTDYSNQPQHF.